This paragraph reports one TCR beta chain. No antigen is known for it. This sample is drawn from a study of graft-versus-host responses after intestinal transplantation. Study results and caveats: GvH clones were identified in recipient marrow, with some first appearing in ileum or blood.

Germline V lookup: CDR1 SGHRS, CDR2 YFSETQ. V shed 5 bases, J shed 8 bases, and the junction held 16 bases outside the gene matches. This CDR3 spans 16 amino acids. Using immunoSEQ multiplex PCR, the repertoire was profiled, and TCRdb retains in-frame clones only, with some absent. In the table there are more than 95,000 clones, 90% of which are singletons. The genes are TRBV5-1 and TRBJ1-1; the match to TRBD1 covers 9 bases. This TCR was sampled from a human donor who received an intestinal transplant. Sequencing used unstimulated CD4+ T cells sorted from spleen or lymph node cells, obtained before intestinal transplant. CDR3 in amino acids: CASRTLPGQGNLEAFF. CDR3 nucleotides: TGCGCCAGCAGGACCTTACCGGGACAGGGCAACTTGGAAGCTTTCTTT.